The rows below give T cell receptor beta chains drawn from one sample of a study of technical replicates of blood from a handful of donors. Method: immunoSEQ multiplex PCR; TCRdb's copy keeps in-frame clones and lacks some. The profile shows approximately 58,000 clones, 75% to 90% of them singletons. Sequencing was carried out using PBMCs. The receptors stem from a human donor in good health. Some clones in this sample may be carry-over from other donors' samples. The CDR3 runs from the conserved cysteine through the conserved F or W. D genes are given only for firm matches. Clone size is given for some rows only: seen once, a few or many times, or a class if the clone is expanded.

V gene	D gene	clone size	J gene	CDR3 protein	CDR3 DNA
TRBV7-2	-	once	TRBJ2-7	CASSKDYRSYEQYF	TGTGCCAGCAGCAAGGACTACCGATCCTACGAGCAGTACTTC
TRBV11-2	-	-	TRBJ2-3	CASSLRATLSTDTQYF	TGTGCCAGCAGCTTGAGAGCGACTCTTAGCACAGATACGCAGTATTTT
TRBV30	TRBD2	-	TRBJ2-3	CAWSRRREGTDTQYF	TGTGCCTGGAGTAGACGGCGGGAGGGCACAGATACGCAGTATTTT
TRBV11-1	-	-	TRBJ2-7	CASSNTYEQYF	TGTGCCAGCAGCAATACCTACGAGCAGTACTTC
TRBV5-4	TRBD1	once	TRBJ1-5	CASSIQGASQPQHF	TGTGCCAGCAGCATCCAGGGGGCAAGTCAGCCCCAGCATTTT
TRBV9	TRBD2	-	TRBJ2-7	CASSGYSGRNGEQYF	TGTGCCAGCAGCGGGTATAGCGGGAGAAACGGCGAGCAGTACTTC
TRBV7-9	TRBD2	-	TRBJ2-2	CASSFLASGKNTGELFF	TGTGCCAGCAGCTTTTTGGCTAGCGGGAAGAACACCGGGGAGCTGTTTTTT
TRBV5-6	-	-	TRBJ1-1	CASRGGVGNRVEAFF	TGTGCCAGCAGGGGGGGAGTTGGGAATCGAGTCGAAGCTTTCTTT
TRBV7-8	TRBD1	-	TRBJ1-6	CASSSSGQPNSPLHF	TGTGCCAGCAGCTCATCGGGACAGCCGAATTCACCCCTCCACTTT
TRBV4-3	-	-	TRBJ2-7	CASSQIQDTPYEQYF	TGCGCCAGCAGCCAGATACAGGATACTCCCTACGAGCAGTACTTC
TRBV28	TRBD1	-	TRBJ2-7	CASSQTGVSYEQYF	TGTGCCAGCAGTCAGACAGGGGTATCCTACGAGCAGTACTTC
TRBV6-4	-	-	TRBJ2-5	CASSPGPGETQYF	TGTGCCAGCAGTCCGGGTCCCGGTGAGACCCAGTACTTC
TRBV6-1	-	-	TRBJ1-5	CASSESGGNQPQHF	TGTGCCAGCAGTGAATCAGGAGGGAATCAGCCCCAGCATTTT
TRBV7-2	TRBD2	-	TRBJ2-7	CASSLGLAGVYEQYF	TGTGCCAGCAGCTTAGGCCTAGCGGGAGTGTACGAGCAGTACTTC
TRBV27	TRBD1	-	TRBJ2-2	CASRGQGRTGELFF	TGTGCCAGCAGAGGACAGGGACGAACCGGGGAGCTGTTTTTT
TRBV18	TRBD2	-	TRBJ2-1	CASSPRGTSGYNEQFF	TGTGCCAGCTCACCACGGGGCACTAGCGGATACAATGAGCAGTTCTTC
TRBV28	TRBD1	-	TRBJ1-1	CASSRQGLGTEAFF	TGTGCCAGCAGTCGACAGGGGTTAGGCACTGAAGCTTTCTTT
TRBV19	-	few	TRBJ1-2	CASSIDKTNYGYTF	TGTGCCAGTAGTATTGACAAAACGAACTATGGCTACACCTTC